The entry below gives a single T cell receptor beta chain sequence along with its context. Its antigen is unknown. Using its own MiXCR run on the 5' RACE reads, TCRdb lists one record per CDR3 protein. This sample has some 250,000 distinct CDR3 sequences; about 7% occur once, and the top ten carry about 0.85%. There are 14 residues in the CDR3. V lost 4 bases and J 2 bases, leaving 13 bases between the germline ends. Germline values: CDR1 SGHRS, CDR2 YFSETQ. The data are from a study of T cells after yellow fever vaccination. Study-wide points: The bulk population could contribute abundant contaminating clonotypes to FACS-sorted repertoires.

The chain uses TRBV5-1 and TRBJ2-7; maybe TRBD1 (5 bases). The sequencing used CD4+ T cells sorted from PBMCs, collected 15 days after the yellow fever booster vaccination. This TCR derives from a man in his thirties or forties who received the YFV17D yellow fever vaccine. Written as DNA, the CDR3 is TGCGCCAGCAGCCGTAAGACGGACACCTACGAGCAGTACTTC. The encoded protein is CASSRKTDTYEQYF.